This T cell receptor beta chain was profiled in a study of blood T cell repertoires in COVID-19. The repertoire was sequenced with immunoSEQ multiplex PCR; TCRdb's copy has only in-frame clones and lacks some. The sample includes over 150,000 clones, 83% of them seen just once. CDR3 size: 16 residues. Germline values: CDR1 KGHSH, CDR2 LQKENI. J lost 3 bases, V lost 1 base, and 3 bases had no gene match. This clonotype was sampled from a woman in her fifties or sixties with COVID-19, enrolled during active disease. Input material: peripheral blood. V and J are TRBV18 and TRBJ2-3; 11 bases line up with TRBD2. The CDR3, as DNA: TGTGCCAGCTCACCACTAGCGGGAGGGCCGACAGATACGCAGTATTTT. Its translation is CASSPLAGGPTDTQYF.